Following are 28 T cell receptor beta chains from one sample sequenced in a study of T-cell memory formation after mild COVID-19. Via MiXCR, TCRdb re-called the 5' RACE reads, giving one row per CDR3 protein. Of approximately 250,000 distinct CDR3 sequences in the sample, roughly 17% were seen once. Sequences were obtained from PBMCs or a T cell subset sorted from them (not recorded which). These receptors came from a man aged 18-30 years who had mild COVID-19 (a few samples of this study predate the infection). Cell type and time point are not known.

This clonotype was observed a few times. The chain uses TRBV20-1 and TRBJ1-2; perhaps TRBD1 as D (5 bases). The CDR3 spans 14 residues. Trimming shortened V by 0 bases and J by 4 bases, and 12 bases separated the two germline ends. Germline V lookup: CDR1 DFQATT, CDR2 SNEGSKA (reference sequence). In nucleotides, the CDR3 is TGCAGTGCTAGAGATGAAGTGGGGCTCTATGGCTACACCTTC. This gives the protein CSARDEVGLYGYTF.

This clonotype was observed a few times. The rearrangement links TRBV6-6 to TRBJ1-6; 7 nucleotides line up with TRBD1. Per germline, CDR1 MNHNY and CDR2 SVGAGI (reference sequence). V trimming: 6 bases; J trimming: 7 bases; junction bases outside the gene matches: 6. This CDR3 has 14 residues. The CDR3 nucleotides read TGTGCCAGCAGGCGCGGGACAGCCAATTCACCCCTCCACTTT. This translates into CASRRGTANSPLHF.

In this sample, this clonotype turned up many times. The chain carries TRBV28 and TRBJ2-2, with D unclear. The V end was cut by 7 bases, the J end by 6 bases, with 9 bases between. Looked up from germline, CDR1 is MDHEN and CDR2 is SYDVKM. The CDR3 covers 12 residues. The CDR3: CASTVSSGELFF. The DNA for the CDR3 is TGTGCCAGCACCGTCTCGTCCGGGGAGCTGTTTTTT. Supplemented by reference TRBV28 and TRBJ2-2, the full variable domain reads DVKVTQSSRYLVKRTGEKVFLECVQDMDHENMFWYRQDPGLGLRLIYFSYDVKMKEKGDIPEGYSVSREKKERFSLILESASTNQTSMYLCASTVSSGELFFGEGSRLTVL.

This clonotype was seen a handful of times. The chain combines TRBV6-1 with TRBJ1-5; D uncertain. Trimming left V 7 bases short and J 2 bases short, with 9 bases between. This CDR3 spans 13 amino acids. Per the germline V gene, CDR1 is MNHNS and CDR2 is SASEGT. The CDR3 bases are TGTGCCAGCACCAGGCAGGGCAATCAGCCCCAGCATTTT. Residues: CASTRQGNQPQHF.

The chain combines TRBV7-9 with TRBJ2-1; a weak D match, TRBD2 (6 bases). From germline, CDR1 is SEHNR and CDR2 FQNEAQ (reference sequence). The CDR3 extends over 15 amino acids. V was trimmed by 5 bases and J by 2 bases, leaving 13 bases between them. The CDR3 spells CASSGRGSPYNEQFF. CDR3 DNA: TGTGCCAGCAGCGGGCGGGGCAGCCCCTACAATGAGCAGTTCTTC.

This clonotype was picked up many times. The rearrangement joins TRBV3-1 to TRBJ2-3; 14 nucleotides agree with TRBD2. The CDR3 totals 18 residues. From germline, CDR1 is LGHDT and CDR2 YNNKEL (reference sequence). Trimming took 4 bases from V and 10 from J; bases not matched to a gene: 16. The CDR3 sequence: CASSLLGLAGDPRHSQYF. CDR3 bases: TGTGCCAGCAGCCTCCTGGGACTAGCGGGGGACCCCCGCCACTCGCAGTATTTT.

The chain joins TRBV20-1 to TRBJ1-6, with 8 bases matching TRBD1. The germline V gene encodes CDR1 DFQATT and CDR2 SNEGSKA (reference sequence). The length of the CDR3 is 17 residues. V gave up 1 base and J gave up 10 bases; unmatched junction bases: 15. The DNA for the CDR3 is TGCAGTGCTAGAGGACTTGGACAGGGAAGTTCGCGGTCACCCCTCCACTTT. Protein product: CSARGLGQGSSRSPLHF.

The chain links TRBV10-3 to TRBJ1-5; D call uncertain. There are 14 residues in the CDR3. The germline CDR1 and CDR2 sequences are ENHRY and SYGVKD. V was trimmed by 7 bases and J by 5 bases, leaving 15 bases between them. DNA of the CDR3: TGTGCCATCAAGGCGACACTGGACGATCAGCCCCAGCATTTT. Protein: CAIKATLDDQPQHF.

This chain joins TRBV7-9 and TRBJ2-7; no firm D call. Trimming took off 5 bases at V and 1 base at J, with 9 bases between the two ends. The germline V gene encodes CDR1 SEHNR and CDR2 FQNEAQ (reference sequence). The CDR3 consists of 13 residues. CDR3 sequence: CASSHTGSYEQYV. The CDR3 coding sequence is TGTGCCAGCAGCCACACTGGATCCTACGAGCAGTACGTC.

This clonotype was detected only a few times. The V gene is TRBV11-2, the J gene TRBJ2-5; 10 positions match TRBD1. Germline lookup yields CDR1 SGHAT and CDR2 FQNNGV. Losses at the gene ends were 6 bases for V and 6 bases for J; bases not matched to a gene: 4. This CDR3 spans 13 amino acids. Here the CDR3 DNA reads TGTGCCAGCAGGACAGGGGGCTCGAAGACCCAGTACTTC. This sequence encodes CASRTGGSKTQYF.

This chain joins TRBV20-1 and TRBJ1-2, with 7 bases matching TRBD1. There are 14 residues in the CDR3. Germline loops: CDR1 DFQATT, CDR2 SNEGSKA (reference sequence). The V gene end was trimmed by 5 bases and the J gene end by 0 bases; junction bases not matched to a gene: 6. CDR3 nucleotide sequence: TGCAGTGCTGTTGGGACAGAAACTAACTATGGCTACACCTTC. This gives the protein CSAVGTETNYGYTF.

This clonotype was counted a few times. The rearrangement joins TRBV14 to TRBJ2-1; 9 bases fit TRBD2. This CDR3 is 15 amino acids long. From germline, CDR1 is SGHDN and CDR2 FVKESK. V was pared by 6 bases and J by 10 bases, with 13 bases of the junction left unmatched. CDR3 sequence reads: CASSRGAGGRLEQFF. In DNA form, the CDR3 reads TGTGCCAGCAGTCGAGGAGCGGGGGGCCGCCTCGAGCAGTTCTTC.

This chain links TRBV5-1 with TRBJ2-3; TRBD1 matches at 8 bases. In germline, CDR1 is SGHRS, CDR2 YFSETQ. The length of the CDR3 is 16 residues. V shed 3 bases, J shed 0 bases, and the junction held 6 bases outside the gene matches. The CDR3 nucleotides are TGCGCCAGCAGCTGGAAGACAGGGGATAGCACAGATACGCAGTATTTT. Protein sequence: CASSWKTGDSTDTQYF.

This clonotype was detected only a few times. The J gene is TRBJ2-7, the V gene TRBV28; D is unresolved. Germline V CDR1 and CDR2: MDHEN, SYDVKM. Trimming took off 6 bases at V and 2 bases at J, with 14 bases between the two ends. The CDR3 consists of 14 residues. This CDR3 is CASSPTTPAYEQYV. In DNA, the CDR3 is TGTGCCAGCAGCCCCACTACGCCCGCCTACGAGCAGTACGTC.

This chain uses TRBV29-1 with TRBJ1-4, with D possibly TRBD1 on 5 matching bases. The CDR3 is made up of 11 amino acids. V gave up 3 bases and J gave up 11 bases, with 10 bases separating them. Germline CDR1 is SQVTM and CDR2 is ANQGSEA. The CDR3 bases are TGCAGCGTTGATGGGGGAGATAAACTGTTTTTT. This encodes CSVDGGDKLFF.

The chain has TRBV2 and TRBJ2-3, with a possible D match to TRBD2 (5 bases). Germline assignment: CDR1 SNHLY and CDR2 FYNNEI. The CDR3 loop spans 12 amino acids. V dropped 6 bases and J dropped 4 bases, with 8 bases sitting between them. This chain's CDR3 is CASRERADTQYF. DNA of the CDR3: TGTGCCAGCAGAGAGAGGGCAGATACGCAGTATTTT.

This clonotype has just a few counts. The chain joins TRBV5-6 to TRBJ2-7; 9 bases fit TRBD2. The CDR3 contains 14 residues. V shed 0 bases and J 4 bases; nucleotides not matched to a gene: 2. CDR1 is SGHDT, CDR2 YYEEEE, per germline. The DNA of the CDR3 is TGTGCCAGCAGCTTGGCGGGACTAGCTTACGAGCAGTACGTC. Residues: CASSLAGLAYEQYV.

This clonotype was counted between two and nine times. The chain is built from TRBV27 and TRBJ2-5; maybe TRBD1 (5 bases). The V gene's germline CDR1 is MNHEY and CDR2 SMNVEV (reference sequence). CDR3 length: 13 amino acids. The V and J ends lost 5 bases and 2 bases respectively, with 9 bases between them. The CDR3 bases are TGTGCCAGCAGTAAACAGGAGCAAGAGACCCAGTACTTC. Its translation: CASSKQEQETQYF.

The V gene is TRBV6-6, the J gene TRBJ2-7, with TRBD1 identical over 10 bases. Losses at the gene ends were 8 bases for V and 8 bases for J; bases not matched to a gene: 9. The germline CDR1 and CDR2 sequences are MNHNY and SVGAGI (reference sequence). There are 13 residues in the CDR3. The CDR3 bases are TGTGCCAGCCGGGACAGGGGTTTGTTTAAGCAGTACGTC. Its translation is CASRDRGLFKQYV.

This clonotype was recorded a few times. V and J are TRBV20-1 and TRBJ1-1; D possibly corresponds to TRBD1 (5 bases). The CDR3 loop spans 15 amino acids. The V end was cut by 2 bases, the J end by 4 bases, with 17 bases between. The V gene's germline CDR1 is DFQATT and CDR2 SNEGSKA (reference sequence). The CDR3 bases are TGCAGTGCTAGACCGATGACAGTGGGGCTCACTGAAGCTTTCTTT. Residues: CSARPMTVGLTEAFF.

The table lists this clonotype with a few counts. This sequence joins TRBV9 and TRBJ1-1; D is possibly TRBD1 (6 bases). Germline CDR1 is SGDLS and CDR2 is YYNGEE. The CDR3 totals 14 residues. V lost 2 bases, J lost 0 bases, and 8 bases lay in between. CDR3 bases: TGTGCCAGCAGCGTTAGGGGGGTGAACACTGAAGCTTTCTTT. This encodes CASSVRGVNTEAFF.

The chain is built from TRBV6-1 and TRBJ1-5; D is unclear. V lost 6 bases and J 1 base, leaving 16 bases between the germline ends. The CDR3 contains 16 residues. The germline V gene encodes CDR1 MNHNS and CDR2 SASEGT. Here the CDR3 reads CASRTGDYISNQPQHF. CDR3 nucleotide sequence: TGTGCCAGCAGAACGGGAGACTACATAAGCAATCAGCCCCAGCATTTT.

This rearrangement joins TRBV4-2 to TRBJ2-2; TRBD1 might be the D (5 bases). V lost 1 base and J lost 6, with 9 bases in between. From germline, CDR1 is LGHNA and CDR2 YNFKEQ. The CDR3 runs to 14 residues. The CDR3, as DNA: TGTGCCAGCAGCCAAGTTCAGGGCGCCGGGGAGCTGTTTTTT. It encodes CASSQVQGAGELFF.

The chain is built from TRBV5-1 and TRBJ2-5; TRBD2 agrees at 11 bases. The CDR3 spans 15 residues. CDR1 and CDR2 from the germline V gene are SGHRS and YFSETQ. With 0 bases clipped from V and 5 bases from J, the junction kept 3 bases outside the gene matches. The CDR3 nucleotides read TGCGCCAGCAGCTTGGAGGCTAGCGGGGGGGAGACCCAGTACTTC. It encodes CASSLEASGGETQYF.

This clonotype has only a few counts. This chain connects TRBV5-1 to TRBJ2-2; the D gene is possibly TRBD2 (7 bases). Trimming took 2 bases from V and 7 from J, leaving 12 bases between them. Germline CDR1 SGHRS, CDR2 YFSETQ. CDR3 length equals 14 residues. Here the CDR3 DNA reads TGCGCCAGCAGCTTCGGGGGGCCGGACGGGGAGCTGTTTTTT. This encodes CASSFGGPDGELFF. Together with reference TRBV5-1 and TRBJ2-2, the CDR3 gives the full variable domain: KAGVTQTPRYLIKTRGQQVTLSCSPISGHRSVSWYQQTPGQGLQFLFEYFSETQRNKGNFPGRFSGRQFSNSRSEMNVSTLELGDSALYLCASSFGGPDGELFFGEGSRLTVL.

This clonotype was seen only a few times. The genes are TRBV12-3 or TRBV12-4 and TRBJ1-5; no clear D gene. The V gene lost 4 bases and the J gene lost 9 bases, with 10 bases spanning the gap. The CDR3 length is 12 residues. The chain's CDR3 is CASSSRTRPQHF. Written as DNA, the CDR3 is TGTGCCAGCAGTTCAAGGACCCGGCCCCAGCATTTT.

This clonotype has only a few counts. The chain carries TRBV29-1 and TRBJ2-5; D call uncertain. CDR1 SQVTM and CDR2 ANQGSEA come from the germline V gene. The CDR3 runs 13 residues. V was trimmed by 4 bases and J by 4 bases, leaving 13 bases between them. The CDR3 region is CSVAWRTRETQYF. DNA for the CDR3: TGCAGCGTTGCCTGGAGAACCAGAGAGACCCAGTACTTC.

This clonotype has a handful of counts. The chain combines TRBV7-3 with TRBJ1-1; 7 nucleotides align to TRBD1. This CDR3 comprises 13 residues. Looked up from germline, CDR1 is SGHTA and CDR2 is FQGTGA. Germline trimming cut 3 bases from V and 3 bases from J; bases unmatched to any gene: 1. The CDR3 loop reads CASSFGQDTEAFF. The DNA of the CDR3 is TGTGCCAGCAGCTTCGGACAGGACACTGAAGCTTTCTTT.